The 12 T cell receptor beta chains below come from one sample, sequenced in a study of T-cell reconstitution after alpha-beta-depleted transplantation in children. Preparation of the TCRbeta library used unique molecular identifiers. TCRdb used MiXCR to reprocess the PCR reads, holding one entry per CDR3 protein. The sample lists about 580,000 distinct CDR3 sequences, more than 20% occurring once. Sequencing used PBMCs, mostly from graft donor cells, obtained 360 days after TCRalphabeta/CD19-depleted stem cell transplant. These receptors all stem from a boy under two years old who had a stem cell transplant for acute myeloid leukemia, so the T cells may come from the graft donor.

As to this clonotype: Given a much more abundant clone one base away, this may be a read error. The chain employs TRBV10-3 and TRBJ2-2; 8 bases are shared with TRBD1. With V trimmed by 6 bases and J by 3 bases, 6 bases remained unmatched. This CDR3 contains 15 residues. Germline assignment: CDR1 ENHRY and CDR2 SYGVKD. The CDR3 reads CAISLTGEDTGELFF. The CDR3 DNA sequence: TGTGCCATCAGCCTGACAGGGGAGGACACCGGGGAGCTGTTTTTT.

In its sample, this clonotype was seen a few times. CDR3 DNA: TGTGCCAGCAGTCTTAAAGCAGGGAAATCCTACGAGCAGTACTTC. It yields the protein CASSLKAGKSYEQYF. This chain connects TRBV27 to TRBJ2-7; weak D call: TRBD1 (5 bases). This CDR3 region has 15 residues. Germline CDR1 and CDR2: MNHEY and SMNVEV (reference sequence). V was trimmed by 5 bases and J by 1 base, leaving 15 bases between them.

This clonotype has more than one count but fewer than ten. The rearrangement uses TRBV20-1 and TRBJ2-1; 9 nucleotides align to TRBD2. The germline CDR1 and CDR2 sequences are DFQATT and SNEGSKA (reference sequence). Trimming at V came to 6 bases and at J to 4 bases, leaving 13 bases not matched to a gene. The CDR3 sequence is 16 residues long. The CDR3 is CSARANGAGGYNEQFF. The CDR3, as DNA: TGCAGTGCCAGGGCCAATGGAGCGGGGGGTTACAATGAGCAGTTCTTC.

The gene calls are TRBV6-2 or TRBV6-3 and TRBJ2-1, with D uncertain. The V end was cut by 5 bases, the J end by 8 bases, with 13 bases between. Germline V gene lookup returns CDR1 MNHEY and CDR2 SVGEGT. The CDR3 runs 13 residues. In nucleotides, the CDR3 is TGTGCCAGCAGTCTAGACTCCCCATATGAGCAGTTCTTC. Its protein product is CASSLDSPYEQFF.

This clonotype showed up many times. The chain has TRBV7-9 and TRBJ2-1; TRBD1 matches 7 bases. V gave up 6 bases and J gave up 5 bases; unmatched junction bases: 10. The CDR3 covers 15 residues. CDR1 is SEHNR, CDR2 FQNEAQ, per germline (reference sequence). The DNA for the CDR3 is TGTGCCAGCAGTTCCGGGACAGAAGTTAACAATGAGCAGTTCTTC. This sequence encodes CASSSGTEVNNEQFF.

V usage is TRBV24-1 and J usage is TRBJ2-2; 9 bases are a match to TRBD1. The V gene's germline CDR1 is KGHDR and CDR2 SFDVKD. V was pared by 3 bases and J by 1 base, with 2 bases of the junction left unmatched. The CDR3 is 16 residues long. CDR3 in amino acids: CATSDPGQGNTGELFF. The CDR3 region has the DNA TGTGCCACCAGTGATCCGGGACAGGGGAACACCGGGGAGCTGTTTTTT.

This clonotype was counted many times. This chain connects TRBV15 to TRBJ2-1; 8 bases agree with TRBD2. CDR1 is LNHNV, CDR2 YYDKDF, per germline (reference sequence). The CDR3 has 17 amino acids. V dropped 5 bases and J dropped 4; count of bases not matched to a gene: 13. The CDR3 coding sequence is TGTGCCACCAGCCGGTCGGGGGGGCGCCTACCTTACAATGAGCAGTTCTTC. This encodes CATSRSGGRLPYNEQFF.

To note about this clonotype: This may stem from a read error, because a much larger clone lies one nucleotide away. The rearrangement links TRBV27 to TRBJ2-2; the D call may be TRBD1 or TRBD2 (5 bases each). CDR3 length: 17 residues. From germline, CDR1 is MNHEY and CDR2 SMNVEV (reference sequence). V was clipped by 3 bases and J by 4 bases, with 18 bases between them. The CDR3 loop reads CASSFRDLFSGTGELFF. The CDR3 DNA reads TGTGCCAGCAGTTTCCGGGACCTATTTTCAGGCACCGGGGAGCTGTTTTTT.

This chain's CDR3 is CSARPTGFNYEQYF. The CDR3 coding sequence is TGCAGTGCTAGACCGACAGGGTTTAACTACGAGCAGTACTTC. This chain connects TRBV20-1 to TRBJ2-7; the match to TRBD1 covers 7 bases. In germline, CDR1 is DFQATT, CDR2 SNEGSKA (reference sequence). The CDR3 runs 14 residues. Germline trimming cut 2 bases from V and 3 bases from J; bases unmatched to any gene: 7.

The gene calls are TRBV12-5 and TRBJ2-7; 7 bases agree with TRBD1. The CDR3 loop spans 13 amino acids. Germline lookup yields CDR1 LGHNT and CDR2 FRNRAP. Losses at the gene ends were 5 bases for V and 6 bases for J; bases not matched to a gene: 7. The CDR3 bases are TGTGCTAGTGGTCTTACAGGGGATGCCGAGCAGTACTTC. Protein product: CASGLTGDAEQYF.

This clonotype was seen at least ten times. The chain employs TRBV24-1 and TRBJ2-7, with 9 nucleotides matching TRBD1. The germline gives CDR1 KGHDR, CDR2 SFDVKD. The trim removed 3 bases at V and 5 bases at J, leaving 7 bases unmatched. The CDR3 spans 15 residues. This chain's CDR3 is CATSDAGTGIDEQYF. The DNA of the CDR3 is TGTGCCACCAGTGATGCCGGGACAGGGATAGACGAGCAGTACTTC.

V and J are TRBV7-9 and TRBJ2-5; D gene unclear. The CDR3 is made up of 13 amino acids. V lost 5 bases and J lost 4, with 11 bases in between. The germline V gene has CDR1 SEHNR and CDR2 FQNEAQ (reference sequence). The CDR3 loop is CASSLEDRETQYF. In DNA, the CDR3 is TGTGCCAGCAGCCTCGAGGACCGAGAGACCCAGTACTTC.